This passage covers 9 T cell receptor beta chains from one sample sequenced in a study of blood T cell repertoires in COVID-19. Using immunoSEQ multiplex PCR, the repertoire was profiled, and TCRdb retains in-frame clones only, with some absent. The sample has tens of thousands of clones, 85% to 90% seen once; the top ten hold around 3.1%. Sample: PBMCs or T cells enriched from blood (not recorded which). The receptors were sampled from a woman in her forties or fifties who had recovered from COVID-19.

The rearrangement joins TRBV5-1 to TRBJ2-5; 12 bases align to TRBD2. The CDR3 contains 15 residues. The germline CDR1 and CDR2 sequences are SGHRS and YFSETQ. J gave up 4 bases and V 1 base, and 2 bases lay outside the gene matches. The CDR3 loop is CASSLQTSGGETQYF. The DNA of the CDR3 is TGCGCCAGCAGCTTGCAGACTAGCGGGGGAGAGACCCAGTACTTC.

The genes are TRBV28 and TRBJ2-6; 10 bases are shared with TRBD1. CDR3 length: 17 amino acids. The V gene's germline CDR1 is MDHEN and CDR2 SYDVKM. Trimming cost V 8 bases and J 0 bases; bases outside gene matches: 7. The CDR3 is CASASGTGVSGANVLTF. As DNA, the CDR3 is TGTGCCAGCGCCAGCGGGACAGGGGTCTCTGGGGCCAACGTCCTGACTTTC.

The chain couples TRBV28 to TRBJ1-2; TRBD1 might be the D (5 bases). The ends were cut back, 7 bases at V and 8 bases at J, with 14 bases in the middle. The germline V gene encodes CDR1 MDHEN and CDR2 SYDVKM. This CDR3 contains 12 residues. Here the CDR3 reads CASTTGTSGYTF. Here the CDR3 DNA reads TGTGCCAGCACCACCGGGACTTCGGGCTACACCTTC.

The V gene is TRBV7-8, the J gene TRBJ1-5; no clear D gene. The CDR3 totals 14 residues. Trimming cost V 2 bases and J 2 bases, with 7 bases left between them. Germline CDR1 SGHVS, CDR2 FQNEAQ. The CDR3 DNA is TGTGCCAGCAGCTTAAATCCTGGCAATCAGCCCCAGCATTTT. Translated: CASSLNPGNQPQHF.

The sample holds a few counts of this clone. J is TRBJ1-5 and V is TRBV5-3; 9 bases fit TRBD1. TRBV5-3 is identified as an open reading frame with a role that is uncertain. The CDR3 extends over 21 amino acids. The V and J ends lost 4 bases and 2 bases, in that order; junction bases with no gene match: 22. The CDR3 DNA follows: TGTGCCAGAAGCGCGAAGGCTACCGGGACAGGGAGGGCAGATGGCAATCAGCCCCAGCATTTT. This sequence encodes CARSAKATGTGRADGNQPQHF.

This clone was recorded a few times. J is TRBJ2-7 and V is TRBV5-1; 11 positions match TRBD1. This CDR3 has 16 amino acids. The V segment lost 0 bases and the J segment 3 bases; nucleotides outside the gene matches: 5. From germline, CDR1 is SGHRS and CDR2 YFSETQ. The CDR3 DNA sequence: TGCGCCAGCAGCTTGGTTAGCGGGACAGGGGGCTACGAGCAGTACTTC. This sequence encodes CASSLVSGTGGYEQYF.

The V and J genes are TRBV27 and TRBJ1-1; a possible D gene is TRBD1 (6 bases). Germline CDR1 reads MNHEY; CDR2 reads SMNVEV (reference sequence). The CDR3 is 15 amino acids. V dropped 3 bases and J dropped 1 base, with 12 bases sitting between them. The DNA for the CDR3 is TGTGCCAGCAGTTTGAGGGGGGGGTGGAACACTGAAGCTTTCTTT. The encoded protein is CASSLRGGWNTEAFF.

Only one count was recorded for this clone. J is TRBJ1-6 and V is TRBV2; D uncertain. The CDR3 length is 13 residues. The germline gives CDR1 SNHLY, CDR2 FYNNEI. The germline V and J ends were trimmed by 7 bases and 3 bases, with 7 bases remaining between them. This chain's CDR3 is CASNSNYNSPLHF. The CDR3 nucleotides read TGTGCCAGCAACAGTAACTATAATTCACCCCTCCACTTT.

The chain is built from TRBV6-5 and TRBJ1-5; tentatively, D is TRBD1 (6 bases). The V gene lost 6 bases and the J gene lost 4 bases, with 16 bases spanning the gap. Germline V CDR1 and CDR2: MNHEY, SVGAGI. This CDR3 is built from 15 residues. This chain's CDR3 is CASRNLGTPNQPQHF. The CDR3 DNA follows: TGTGCCAGCAGGAACCTCGGGACACCTAATCAGCCCCAGCATTTT.